Presented here are 25 T cell receptor beta chains from one specimen sequenced in a study of identical twins. TCRdb reanalysed the 5' RACE reads using MiXCR and keeps one entry per CDR3 protein. The table shows 1.5 million to 2 million distinct CDR3 sequences, with under 35% occurring only once. The specimen sequenced was cord blood. The receptors shown here come from a newborn girl in good health.

This sequence joins TRBV30 and TRBJ2-3; TRBD2 matches 14 bases. The CDR3 spans 16 residues. The germline V gene encodes CDR1 GTSNPN and CDR2 SVGIG (reference sequence). V shed 5 bases, J shed 6 bases, and the junction held 10 bases outside the gene matches. CDR3: CAWGRGLAGGGDTQYF. CDR3 bases: TGTGCCTGGGGAAGAGGACTAGCGGGGGGCGGGGATACGCAGTATTTT.

To note about this clonotype: A much larger clone differs from this one at a single base, so this may be a read error. This rearrangement joins TRBV6-6 to TRBJ2-4; D is perhaps TRBD1 (5 bases). This CDR3 is 14 amino acids long. CDR1 is MNHNY and CDR2 is SVGAGI in the germline V gene (reference sequence). As DNA, the CDR3 is TGTGCCAGCAGTTACTCAGGGGCCAAAAGCATTCAGTACTTC. It specifies CASSYSGAKSIQYF.

The V gene is TRBV6-6, the J gene TRBJ2-7; 8 nucleotides agree with TRBD2. The germline V gene has CDR1 MNHNY and CDR2 SVGAGI (reference sequence). V lost 5 bases and J lost 3; bases outside the gene matches: 12. This CDR3 comprises 16 residues. CDR3 protein: CASSLLAVHYNYEQYF. The CDR3 coding sequence is TGTGCCAGCAGTCTACTAGCGGTCCACTATAACTACGAGCAGTACTTC.

Only one count was recorded for this clonotype. This chain connects TRBV20-1 to TRBJ2-5; 7 nucleotides align to TRBD2. Germline lookup yields CDR1 DFQATT and CDR2 SNEGSKA (reference sequence). The CDR3 length is 14 residues. The ends lost 4 bases at V and 11 bases at J; junction bases unmatched: 16. The DNA of the CDR3 is TGCAGTGCTATACAGCCGGGACTATACTCTGAGCAGTACTTC. It codes for CSAIQPGLYSEQYF.

The V and J genes are TRBV6-1 and TRBJ2-1, with 8 bases aligning to TRBD2. Germline CDR1 and CDR2: MNHNS and SASEGT. The CDR3 has 14 amino acids. V trimming: 10 bases; J trimming: 4 bases; junction bases outside the gene matches: 9. The CDR3 sequence: CAIPGGSEYNEQFF. The CDR3 DNA reads TGTGCCATTCCGGGGGGGAGTGAGTACAATGAGCAGTTCTTC.

The V and J genes are TRBV4-2 and TRBJ2-5; D perhaps matches TRBD2 (5 bases). The J call may be incorrect, as the DNA end agrees better with TRBJ2-1. CDR1 and CDR2 (germline): LGHNA, YNFKEQ. The CDR3 length is 16 residues. CDR3 sequence: CASSQDPSRAQETQFF. As DNA, the CDR3 is TGTGCCAGCAGCCAAGATCCCTCGCGGGCCCAAGAGACCCAGTTCTTC.

As regards this clonotype: Here the CDR3 omits its conserved ending phenylalanine or tryptophan, so a read error is the likely source. No DNA is shown, since the ends of the CDR3 on it are uncertain; the CDR3 is the one TCRdb lists. The rearrangement joins TRBV5-1 to TRBJ2-7; the table calls TRBD1, which could not be checked here. The germline V gene encodes CDR1 SGHRS and CDR2 YFSETQ. The CDR3 extends over 18 residues, inclusive of both ends. The CDR3 here is CASSLMKFGASHAYEQSL.

This clonotype occurred a few times. The chain uses TRBV12-3 or TRBV12-4 and TRBJ2-7, with D tentatively TRBD1 or TRBD2 (5 bases each). The germline V and J ends were trimmed by 6 bases and 6 bases, with 21 bases remaining between them. CDR3 length equals 15 residues. The CDR3 DNA reads TGTGCCAGCAGCCCTCCCAAGTGGGGGTCGGGCGAGCAGTACTTC. Translation: CASSPPKWGSGEQYF.

This clonotype was detected only a few times. This rearrangement joins TRBV5-1 to TRBJ1-2, with D possibly TRBD1 on 6 matching bases. The CDR3 sequence is 18 residues long. The V end was cut by 0 bases, the J end by 0 bases, with 18 bases between. Germline V gene sequence: CDR1 SGHRS, CDR2 YFSETQ. The CDR3 DNA follows: TGCGCCAGCAGCTTGGCTTCGCTAGGGACACTAACTAACTATGGCTACACCTTC. Its protein product is CASSLASLGTLTNYGYTF.

This clonotype was seen more than once but under ten times. The chain links TRBV16 to TRBJ1-4, with D possibly TRBD1 on 6 matching bases. Germline values: CDR1 KGHSY, CDR2 FQNENV. The CDR3 runs 14 residues. Trimming removed 2 bases from V and 8 bases from J, with 12 bases in between. The DNA of the CDR3 is TGTGCCAGCAGCCAAGGGGGGCAGAGCGAAAAACTGTTTTTT. Translated, it gives CASSQGGQSEKLFF. Supplemented by reference TRBV16 and TRBJ1-4, the full variable domain reads GEEVAQTPKHLVRGEGQKAKLYCAPIKGHSYVFWYQQVLKNEFKFLISFQNENVFDETGMPKERFSAKCLPNSPCSLEIQATKLEDSAVYFCASSQGGQSEKLFFGSGTQLSVL.

Remarks on this clonotype: The missing conserved phenylalanine or tryptophan at the end of this CDR3 makes a read error likely. The chain has TRBV20-1 and TRBJ2-7, with D unclear. The CDR3 sequence is 13 residues long. Between the trimmed V and J ends, which lost 3 bases and 0 bases, there was a span of 9 bases. The germline CDR1 and CDR2 sequences are DFQATT and SNEGSKA (reference sequence). In DNA, the CDR3 is TGCAGTGCTAGTTTGTCTGGCTCCTACGAGCAGTACATC. Protein sequence: CSASLSGSYEQYI.

This rearrangement joins TRBV3-1 to TRBJ2-1; 7 bases are a match to TRBD1. Germline lookup yields CDR1 LGHDT and CDR2 YNNKEL (reference sequence). The CDR3 spans 13 residues. The ends lost 8 bases at V and 7 bases at J; junction bases unmatched: 8. CDR3 coding DNA: TGTGCCAGCGCGAGGGCAGGGGGTAATGAGCAGTTCTTC. Protein sequence: CASARAGGNEQFF.

This clonotype was detected a few times. One junction end disagrees with the germline gene, perhaps due to a read error. The genes are TRBV6-6 and TRBJ1-2; maybe TRBD1 (5 bases). There are 14 residues in the CDR3. Per germline, CDR1 MNHNY and CDR2 SVGAGI (reference sequence). The CDR3: CAGSYSGKFYGYTF. Written as DNA, the CDR3 is TGTGCCGGCAGTTATTCAGGGAAGTTTTATGGCTACACCTTC.

This clonotype was counted only a few times. V usage is TRBV6-5 and J usage is TRBJ1-6, with 7 bases that match TRBD1. This CDR3 spans 18 amino acids. From germline, CDR1 is MNHEY and CDR2 SVGAGI. The junction had 5 bases not matched to a gene; V was cut back by 0 bases and J by 0 bases. In DNA form, the CDR3 reads TGTGCCAGCAGTTACTCGATTAGGGACAGCTCCTATAATTCACCCCTCCACTTT. This gives the protein CASSYSIRDSSYNSPLHF.

This chain links TRBV5-1 with TRBJ2-4; 8 bases are shared with TRBD2. There are 15 residues in the CDR3. In germline, CDR1 is SGHRS, CDR2 YFSETQ. V lost 5 bases and J lost 9; bases outside the gene matches: 13. The CDR3 sequence is CASSSRPGLESIQYF. The CDR3 DNA reads as TGCGCCAGCAGTTCCCGTCCGGGACTAGAGAGCATTCAGTACTTC.

This clonotype was seen only a few times. This chain links TRBV20-1 with TRBJ2-3; a weak D match, TRBD2 (7 bases). Germline CDR1 reads DFQATT; CDR2 reads SNEGSKA (reference sequence). The CDR3 totals 16 residues. Trimming stripped 1 base from V and 3 bases from J, with 17 bases between. The CDR3 loop reads CSARGGGLGTTDTQYF. CDR3 in DNA: TGCAGTGCTAGAGGGGGGGGCCTAGGGACGACAGATACGCAGTATTTT.

This chain links TRBV11-2 with TRBJ2-5, with D possibly matching TRBD1 (6 bases). Trimming took 0 bases from V and 11 from J, leaving 13 bases between them. The CDR3 runs to 13 residues. The germline V gene has CDR1 SGHAT and CDR2 FQNNGV. Here the CDR3 DNA reads TGTGCCAGCAGCTTAGACGAGGGGGATGAGCAGTACTTC. This codes for CASSLDEGDEQYF.

This clonotype has a handful of counts. The J gene is TRBJ2-7, the V gene TRBV20-1; D may be TRBD2 (6 bases). V was cut by 3 bases and J by 2 bases, with 14 bases left in between. Germline V gene lookup returns CDR1 DFQATT and CDR2 SNEGSKA (reference sequence). The CDR3 consists of 14 residues. CDR3 in amino acids: CSASFSGGPYEQYF. DNA for the CDR3: TGCAGTGCTAGTTTTTCCGGGGGTCCCTACGAGCAGTACTTC.

The rearrangement joins TRBV11-3 to TRBJ2-7; 11 bases match TRBD2. The CDR3 is 16 residues long. Per germline, CDR1 SGHNT and CDR2 YENEEA. Trimming took 1 base from V and 2 from J; bases not matched to a gene: 4. CDR3 DNA: TGTGCCAGCAGCTTAGTCCCGACTAGCGGGACCTACGAGCAGTACTTC. Translating gives CASSLVPTSGTYEQYF. Full variable domain (rest looked up from reference TRBV11-3 and TRBJ2-7): EAGVVQSPRYKIIEKKQPVAFWCNPISGHNTLYWYLQNLGQGPELLIRYENEEAVDDSQLPKDRFSAERLKGVDSTLKIQPAELGDSAVYLCASSLVPTSGTYEQYFGPGTRLTVT.

For this clonotype: One end of the junction varies from germline; a read error may be responsible. CDR3 region: CASSPQGYGQYF. The CDR3 DNA sequence: TGCGCCAGCAGCCCCCAGGGGTACGGGCAGTACTTC. This sequence joins TRBV5-1 and TRBJ2-7; a possible D gene is TRBD1 (6 bases). Germline loops: CDR1 SGHRS, CDR2 YFSETQ. CDR3 length: 12 amino acids.

The rearrangement uses TRBV20-1 and TRBJ2-5; the match to TRBD1 covers 8 bases. V trimming: 4 bases; J trimming: 13 bases; junction bases outside the gene matches: 8. Per germline, CDR1 DFQATT and CDR2 SNEGSKA (reference sequence). The CDR3 is 11 amino acids. The CDR3 sequence: CSAIFDRGLYF. CDR3 DNA sequence: TGCAGTGCTATCTTCGACAGGGGTTTGTACTTC.

The rearrangement links TRBV4-1 to TRBJ2-1; D is ambiguous. Germline lookup yields CDR1 MGHRA and CDR2 YSYEKL. The CDR3 has 13 residues. Trimming took 1 base from V and 8 from J, leaving 9 bases between them. The CDR3 is CASSQGARDEQFF. In DNA form, the CDR3 reads TGCGCCAGCAGCCAAGGCGCGCGTGATGAGCAGTTCTTC.

This clonotype was counted only a few times. V gene TRBV28 combines with J gene TRBJ2-3; the D gene is possibly TRBD2 (6 bases). Germline values: CDR1 MDHEN, CDR2 SYDVKM. The CDR3 runs 16 residues. With 4 bases removed from V and 1 base from J, the gap between germline ends came to 15 bases. CDR3 nucleotides: TGTGCCAGCAGTTCCGGTAGCGGAGGAGGCACAGATACGCAGTATTTT. Amino acid sequence: CASSSGSGGGTDTQYF.

The chain employs TRBV28 and TRBJ2-1, with a possible D match to TRBD2 (6 bases). The V end was cut by 2 bases, the J end by 7 bases, with 12 bases between. This CDR3 has 14 amino acids. Per germline, CDR1 MDHEN and CDR2 SYDVKM. The CDR3 DNA follows: TGTGCCAGCAGTTTACCCACCCGGGGGAATGAGCAGTTCTTC. This encodes CASSLPTRGNEQFF.

This clonotype turned up a few times. The chain links TRBV11-1 to TRBJ2-3; 14 nucleotides match TRBD2. J gave up 2 bases and V 2 bases, and 15 bases lay outside the gene matches. The CDR3 length is 21 residues. Germline V gene data show CDR1 as SGHAT and CDR2 as FQDESV (reference sequence). As DNA, the CDR3 is TGTGCCAGCAGCTTACACAGAGCCGGGACTAGCGGGAGAGGGGCCACAGATACGCAGTATTTT. Translated, it gives CASSLHRAGTSGRGATDTQYF. Complete variable domain (other parts from reference TRBV11-1 and TRBJ2-3): EAEVAQSPRYKITEKSQAVAFWCDPISGHATLYWYRQILGQGPELLVQFQDESVVDDSQLPKDRFSAERLKGVDSTLKIQPAELGDSAMYLCASSLHRAGTSGRGATDTQYFGPGTRLTVL.